The entry below describes one T cell receptor beta chain. Its cognate antigen is unknown. Using immunoSEQ multiplex PCR, the repertoire was profiled, and TCRdb retains in-frame clones only, with some absent. The sample yields 60,000 or so clones, 82% seen once. The CDR3 is 12 amino acids. Germline CDR1 and CDR2: SGHDT and YYEEEE. V was shortened by 4 bases and J by 8 bases, with 12 bases between the two germline ends. This sample's time point: week 5, during vaccination. What each vaccine dose contained was 300 ug of mutant IDH1 20-mer peptide, accompanied by topical imiquimod. The data belong to a study of a mutant IDH1 vaccine in newly diagnosed glioma.

The TCR was taken from a woman aged 18-30 years with glioma. Some clones in this sample may be carry-over from other donors' samples. The source was PBMCs, collected from a glioma patient whose treatment included an IDH1 peptide vaccine. V and J are TRBV5-6 and TRBJ1-2; possible D gene TRBD1, 6 bases. The CDR3 spells CASSTTGRGYTF. In DNA, the CDR3 is TGTGCCAGCAGCACCACAGGGAGAGGCTACACCTTC.